This T cell receptor (beta chain) came from a study of early T cells in non-severe SARS-CoV-2 infection. Turning to the study itself: The study sequenced bulk RNA from unsorted whole blood, with chains unpaired. Study outcomes and limitations: CD4 and private specificities were missed by VDJdb matching, which favored anti-spike CD8 responses.

In its sample, this clonotype was seen many times. Its antigen is unidentified. V shed 4 bases and J shed 11 bases, with 14 bases lying between them. The V gene's germline CDR1 is SQVTM and CDR2 ANQGSEA. This CDR3 comprises 11 residues. TCRdb recomputed calls from the 5' RACE reads with MiXCR, one row per CDR3 protein. The table shows tens of thousands of distinct CDR3 sequences, with over 9.5% occurring only once. V gene TRBV29-1 combines with J gene TRBJ1-1; no clear D. Source material: whole blood. The origin of this receptor is an adult who was a healthcare worker with PCR-confirmed SARS-CoV-2 infection or an uninfected control (not recorded which). CDR3 coding DNA: TGCAGCGTTGCCTACAACGATCGGGCTTTCTTT. Encoded protein: CSVAYNDRAFF.